The 9 T cell receptor beta chains given below trace back to one sample, sequenced in a study of T cell repertoires in cytomegalovirus infection. Their cognate antigens are unknown. TCRdb reprocessed the reads with MiXCR, giving one entry per CDR3 protein. The sample lists approximately 990,000 distinct CDR3 sequences, around 30% occurring once. This material consisted of cultured CD8+ T cells from PBMCs, taken from culture after CMV antigen stimulation. The receptors come from a human donor in good health (CMV status not recorded). Some clones in this sample may be carry-over from other donors' samples.

The rearrangement uses TRBV12-5 and TRBJ2-2; D is unclear. Germline V gene lookup returns CDR1 LGHNT and CDR2 FRNRAP. V was trimmed by 7 bases and J by 1 base, leaving 13 bases between them. The CDR3 contains 15 residues. This CDR3 reads CASAFTARNTGELFF. CDR3 bases: TGTGCTAGTGCCTTTACCGCGAGGAACACCGGGGAGCTGTTTTTT.

The V gene is TRBV27, the J gene TRBJ1-1, with D possibly matching TRBD1 (5 bases). Germline V gives CDR1 MNHEY, CDR2 SMNVEV (reference sequence). With 7 bases removed from V and 8 bases from J, the gap between germline ends came to 17 bases. The CDR3 covers 13 residues. The chain's CDR3 is CASTNPPGGEAFF. For the CDR3, the DNA is TGTGCCAGCACCAACCCGCCGGGGGGGGAAGCTTTCTTT.

This clonotype has only a few counts. This chain uses TRBV27 with TRBJ2-3, with 12 bases identical to TRBD2. Germline V gene lookup returns CDR1 MNHEY and CDR2 SMNVEV (reference sequence). V trimming: 2 bases; J trimming: 5 bases; junction bases outside the gene matches: 8. CDR3 size: 17 residues. The CDR3 spells CASSLMSSGGAIDTQYF. CDR3 coding DNA: TGTGCCAGCAGTTTAATGTCTAGCGGGGGGGCAATAGATACGCAGTATTTT.

The J gene is TRBJ1-1, the V gene TRBV19; D is unclear. The V gene lost 10 bases and the J gene lost 5 bases, with 11 bases spanning the gap. This CDR3 is 11 amino acids long. Germline loops: CDR1 LNHDA, CDR2 SQIVND (reference sequence). This CDR3 is CATLERTEAFF. DNA for the CDR3: TGTGCCACCTTGGAGAGGACTGAAGCTTTCTTT. Combining the CDR3 with reference TRBV19 and TRBJ1-1 gives the whole variable domain DGGITQSPKYLFRKEGQNVTLSCEQNLNHDAMYWYRQDPGQGLRLIYYSQIVNDFQKGDIAEGYSVSREKKESFPLTVTSAQKNPTAFYLCATLERTEAFFGQGTRLTVV.

This clonotype has just a few counts. This chain joins TRBV6-2 or TRBV6-3 and TRBJ1-2; TRBD1 matches at 9 bases. Germline lookup yields CDR1 MNHEY and CDR2 SVGEGT. The CDR3 spans 15 residues. V lost 4 bases to trimming and J lost 5 bases; unmatched junction nucleotides: 8. This CDR3 is CASSFTGGESYGYTF. The CDR3 DNA reads as TGTGCCAGCAGTTTCACAGGGGGCGAAAGTTATGGCTACACCTTC.

This clonotype was counted ten times or more. V is TRBV6-2 or TRBV6-3 and J is TRBJ2-1; TRBD2 matches at 11 bases. The CDR3 runs to 14 residues. CDR1 and CDR2 from the germline V gene are MNHEY and SVGEGT. Trimming removed 7 bases from V and 4 bases from J; junction bases left unmatched: 3. CDR3 region: CASTTSGGYNEQFF. CDR3 nucleotide sequence: TGTGCCAGCACCACTAGCGGGGGTTACAATGAGCAGTTCTTC.

This clonotype was seen at least ten times. This chain joins TRBV7-8 and TRBJ2-7; D gene unclear. Germline V CDR1 and CDR2: SGHVS, FQNEAQ. This CDR3 region has 12 residues. Deletions cut 4 bases from V and 7 bases from J, with 11 bases between. Written as DNA, the CDR3 is TGTGCCAGCAGCTCCCCTTGGACGGAGCAGTACGTC. Its translation is CASSSPWTEQYV.

This clonotype was recorded only once. The V call is TRBV9, the J call TRBJ2-1; possibly TRBD1 for D (5 bases). CDR1 and CDR2 from the germline V gene are SGDLS and YYNGEE. CDR3 length: 15 residues. Trimming shortened V by 2 bases and J by 3 bases, and 12 bases separated the two germline ends. The CDR3 region has the DNA TGTGCCAGCAGCGTGGGCAGGGTGGTCTACAATGAGCAGTTCTTC. Translated, it gives CASSVGRVVYNEQFF.

The chain uses TRBV28 and TRBJ2-1, with D maybe TRBD2 (5 bases). The CDR3 contains 12 residues. V lost 7 bases to trimming and J lost 8 bases, with 12 bases between them. Germline CDR1 and CDR2: MDHEN and SYDVKM. This CDR3 reads CASKGVGDEQFF. The CDR3 DNA reads as TGTGCCAGCAAAGGAGTCGGGGATGAGCAGTTCTTC.